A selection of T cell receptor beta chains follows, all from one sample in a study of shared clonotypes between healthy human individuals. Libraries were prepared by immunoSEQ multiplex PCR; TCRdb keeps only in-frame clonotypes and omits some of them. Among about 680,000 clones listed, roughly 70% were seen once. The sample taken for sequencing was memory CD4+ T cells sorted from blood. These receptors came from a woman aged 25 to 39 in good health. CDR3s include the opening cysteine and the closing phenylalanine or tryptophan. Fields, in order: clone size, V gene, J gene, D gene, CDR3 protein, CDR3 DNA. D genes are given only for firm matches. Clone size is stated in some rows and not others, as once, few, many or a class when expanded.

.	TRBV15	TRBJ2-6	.	CATSRDFRKGANVLTF	TGTGCCACCAGCAGAGATTTCAGGAAAGGGGCCAACGTCCTGACTTTC
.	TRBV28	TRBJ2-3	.	CASSLGGAGTDTQYF	TGTGCCAGCAGTTTAGGCGGGGCCGGCACAGATACGCAGTATTTT
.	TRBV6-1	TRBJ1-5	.	CASSDQGRQPQHF	TGTGCCAGCAGTGACCAGGGGAGGCAGCCCCAGCATTTT
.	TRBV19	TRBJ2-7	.	CASRNPVNHEQYF	TGTGCCAGTAGAAATCCCGTTAACCACGAGCAGTACTTC
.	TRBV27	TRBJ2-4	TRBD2	CASSLYSGRPGNIQYF	TGTGCCAGCAGTTTGTATAGCGGGAGGCCCGGAAACATTCAGTACTTC
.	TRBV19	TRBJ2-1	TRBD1	CASKTGQGWNEQFF	TGTGCCAGTAAGACGGGACAGGGGTGGAATGAGCAGTTCTTC
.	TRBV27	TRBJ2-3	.	CASKFSQTPLADTQYF	TGTGCCAGCAAATTTTCTCAGACCCCATTAGCAGATACGCAGTATTTT
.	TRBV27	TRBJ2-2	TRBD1	CASSQGQGRVTGELFF	TGTGCCAGCAGTCAGGGACAGGGGAGGGTCACCGGGGAGCTGTTTTTT
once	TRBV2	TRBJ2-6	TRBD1	CASSGQGASSGANVLTF	TGTGCCAGCAGCGGACAGGGGGCGTCTTCAGGGGCCAACGTCCTGACTTTC
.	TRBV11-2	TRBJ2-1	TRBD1	CASSFRTGPGEQFF	TGTGCCAGCAGCTTCCGGACAGGGCCGGGTGAGCAGTTCTTC
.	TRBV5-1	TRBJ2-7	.	CASSVDISAYEQYF	TGCGCCAGCAGCGTCGACATATCGGCCTACGAGCAGTACTTC
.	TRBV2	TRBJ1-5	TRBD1	CASSSSTGDQPQHF	TGTGCCAGCAGTTCTTCAACAGGGGACCAGCCCCAGCATTTT
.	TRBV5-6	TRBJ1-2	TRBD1	CASRSTGGANYGYTF	TGTGCCAGCAGGTCTACAGGGGGCGCTAACTATGGCTACACCTTC
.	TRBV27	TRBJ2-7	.	CASSLTEDYEQYF	TGTGCCAGCAGTTTAACAGAGGACTACGAGCAGTACTTC
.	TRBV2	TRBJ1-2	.	CASSPLSGTRGYTF	TGTGCCAGCAGTCCTCTAAGCGGGACCCGGGGCTACACCTTC
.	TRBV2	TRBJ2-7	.	CASSEALAGYEQYF	TGTGCCAGCAGTGAAGCGCTGGCCGGTTACGAGCAGTACTTC
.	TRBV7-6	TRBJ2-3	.	CASSLRGDYTDTQYF	TGTGCCAGCAGCTTACGCGGAGACTACACAGATACGCAGTATTTT
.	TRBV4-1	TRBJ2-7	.	CASSQKTPEPYEQYF	TGCGCCAGCAGCCAAAAGACCCCCGAACCCTACGAGCAGTACTTC
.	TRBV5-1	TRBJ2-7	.	CASSLGLFGRYEQYF	TGCGCCAGCAGCTTGGGCCTATTTGGTCGCTACGAGCAGTACTTC
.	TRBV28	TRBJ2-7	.	CASILGGAGVYEQYF	TGTGCCAGCATCTTGGGGGGCGCGGGGGTCTACGAGCAGTACTTC